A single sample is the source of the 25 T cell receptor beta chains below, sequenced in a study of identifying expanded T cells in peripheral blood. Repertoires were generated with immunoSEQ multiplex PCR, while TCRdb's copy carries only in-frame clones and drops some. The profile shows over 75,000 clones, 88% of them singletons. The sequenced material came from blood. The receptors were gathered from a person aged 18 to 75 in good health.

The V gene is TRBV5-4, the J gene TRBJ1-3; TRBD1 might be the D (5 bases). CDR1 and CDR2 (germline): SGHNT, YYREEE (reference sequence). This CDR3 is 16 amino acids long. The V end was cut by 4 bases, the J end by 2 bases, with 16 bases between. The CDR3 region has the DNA TGTGCCAGCAGCACCCACGGCCCCAGGGCTGGAAACACCATATATTTT. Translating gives CASSTHGPRAGNTIYF.

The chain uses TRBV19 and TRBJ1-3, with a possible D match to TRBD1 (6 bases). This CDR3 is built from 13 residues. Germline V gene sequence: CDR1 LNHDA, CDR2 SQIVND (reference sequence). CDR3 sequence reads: CASGDTSGNTIYF. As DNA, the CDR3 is TGTGCTTCAGGGGACACCTCTGGAAACACCATATATTTT.

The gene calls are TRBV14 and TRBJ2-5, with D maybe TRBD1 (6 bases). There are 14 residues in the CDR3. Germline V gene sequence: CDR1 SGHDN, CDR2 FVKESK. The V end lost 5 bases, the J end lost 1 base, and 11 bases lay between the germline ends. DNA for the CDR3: TGTGCCAGCAGCAGACAGGACTTCCAAGAGACCCAGTACTTC. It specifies CASSRQDFQETQYF.

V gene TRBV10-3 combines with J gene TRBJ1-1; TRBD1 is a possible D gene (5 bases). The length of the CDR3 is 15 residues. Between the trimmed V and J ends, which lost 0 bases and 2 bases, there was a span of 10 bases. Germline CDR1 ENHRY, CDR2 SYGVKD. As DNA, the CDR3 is TGTGCCATCAGTGAGTCTCGGGGGTCAAACACTGAAGCTTTCTTT. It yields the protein CAISESRGSNTEAFF.

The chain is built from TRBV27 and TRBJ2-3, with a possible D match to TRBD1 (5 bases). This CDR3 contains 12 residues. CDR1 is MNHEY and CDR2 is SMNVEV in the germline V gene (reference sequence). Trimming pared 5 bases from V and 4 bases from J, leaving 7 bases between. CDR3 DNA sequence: TGTGCCAGCAGTGACAGCCCAGATACGCAGTATTTT. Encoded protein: CASSDSPDTQYF.

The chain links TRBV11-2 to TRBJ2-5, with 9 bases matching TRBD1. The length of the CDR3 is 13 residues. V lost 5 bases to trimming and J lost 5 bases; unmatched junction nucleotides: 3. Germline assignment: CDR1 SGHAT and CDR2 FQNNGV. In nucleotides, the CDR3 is TGTGCCAGCAGCACCGGACAGGGGGAGACCCAGTACTTC. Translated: CASSTGQGETQYF. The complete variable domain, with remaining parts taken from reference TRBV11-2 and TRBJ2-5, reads EAGVAQSPRYKIIEKRQSVAFWCNPISGHATLYWYQQILGQGPKLLIQFQNNGVVDDSQLPKDRFSAERLKGVDSTLKIQPAKLEDSAVYLCASSTGQGETQYFGPGTRLLVL.

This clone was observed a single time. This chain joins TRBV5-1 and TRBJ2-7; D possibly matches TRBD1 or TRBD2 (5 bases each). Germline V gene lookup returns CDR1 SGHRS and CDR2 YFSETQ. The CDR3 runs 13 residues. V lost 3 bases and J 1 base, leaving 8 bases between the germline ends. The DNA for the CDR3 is TGCGCCAGCAGCTGGGGGAAGTCCTACGAGCAGTACTTC. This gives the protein CASSWGKSYEQYF.

The CDR3 reads CASSLRDRVPYNEQFF. CDR3 nucleotides: TGTGCCAGCAGCTTGAGGGACAGGGTCCCCTACAATGAGCAGTTCTTC. V is TRBV5-4 and J is TRBJ2-1; 9 nucleotides match TRBD1. CDR1 is SGHNT, CDR2 YYREEE, per germline (reference sequence). V was clipped by 1 base and J by 2 bases; unmatched bases: 4. The CDR3 is made up of 16 amino acids.

The CDR3 DNA follows: TGTGCCAGCAGCCCGAAACAGGGGGCGGTCTATAATTCACCCCTCCACTTT. It codes for CASSPKQGAVYNSPLHF. This chain connects TRBV11-2 to TRBJ1-6; 9 positions agree with TRBD1. The V and J ends lost 5 bases and 3 bases, in that order; junction bases with no gene match: 8. CDR3 length equals 17 residues. Germline CDR1 is SGHAT and CDR2 is FQNNGV.

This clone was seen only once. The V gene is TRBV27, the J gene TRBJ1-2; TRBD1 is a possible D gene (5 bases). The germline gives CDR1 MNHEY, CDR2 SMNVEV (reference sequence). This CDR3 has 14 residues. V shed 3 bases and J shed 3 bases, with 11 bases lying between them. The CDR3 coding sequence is TGTGCCAGCAGTTTGGGCAGGGAGGACTATGGCTACACCTTC. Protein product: CASSLGREDYGYTF.

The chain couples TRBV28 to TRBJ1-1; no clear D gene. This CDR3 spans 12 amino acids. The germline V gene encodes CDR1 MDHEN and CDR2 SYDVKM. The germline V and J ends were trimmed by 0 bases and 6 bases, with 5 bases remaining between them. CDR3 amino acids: CASSLWSSEAFF. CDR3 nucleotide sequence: TGTGCCAGCAGTTTATGGTCCTCTGAAGCTTTCTTT. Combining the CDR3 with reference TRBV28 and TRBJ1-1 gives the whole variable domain DVKVTQSSRYLVKRTGEKVFLECVQDMDHENMFWYRQDPGLGLRLIYFSYDVKMKEKGDIPEGYSVSREKKERFSLILESASTNQTSMYLCASSLWSSEAFFGQGTRLTVV.

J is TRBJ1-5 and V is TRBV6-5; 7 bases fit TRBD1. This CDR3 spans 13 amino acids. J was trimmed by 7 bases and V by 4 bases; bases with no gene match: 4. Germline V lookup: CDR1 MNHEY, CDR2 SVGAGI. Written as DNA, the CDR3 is TGTGCCAGCAGTTCGGACAGGACCCAGCCCCAGCATTTT. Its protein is CASSSDRTQPQHF.

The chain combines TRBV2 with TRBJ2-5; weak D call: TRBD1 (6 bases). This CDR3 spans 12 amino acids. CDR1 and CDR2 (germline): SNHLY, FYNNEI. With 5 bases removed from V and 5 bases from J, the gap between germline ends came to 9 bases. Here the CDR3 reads CASSQGTETQYF. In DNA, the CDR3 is TGTGCCAGCAGTCAGGGGACGGAGACCCAGTACTTC.

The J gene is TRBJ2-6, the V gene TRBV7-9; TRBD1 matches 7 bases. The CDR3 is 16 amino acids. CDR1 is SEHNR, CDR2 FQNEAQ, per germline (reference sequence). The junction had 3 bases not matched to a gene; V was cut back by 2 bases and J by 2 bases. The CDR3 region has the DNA TGTGCCAGCAGCTTAAAAGGGGGCACTGGGGCCAACGTCCTGACTTTC. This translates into CASSLKGGTGANVLTF. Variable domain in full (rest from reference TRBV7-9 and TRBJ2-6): DTGVSQNPRHKITKRGQNVTFRCDPISEHNRLYWYRQTLGQGPEFLTYFQNEAQLEKSRLLSDRFSAERPKGSFSTLEIQRTEQGDSAMYLCASSLKGGTGANVLTFGAGSRLTVL.

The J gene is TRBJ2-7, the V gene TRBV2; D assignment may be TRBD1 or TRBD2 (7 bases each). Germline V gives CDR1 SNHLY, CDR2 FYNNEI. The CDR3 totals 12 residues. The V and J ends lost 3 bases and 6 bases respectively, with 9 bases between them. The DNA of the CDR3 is TGTGCCAGCAGTGACAGGGGGGGCGAGCAGTACTTC. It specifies CASSDRGGEQYF.

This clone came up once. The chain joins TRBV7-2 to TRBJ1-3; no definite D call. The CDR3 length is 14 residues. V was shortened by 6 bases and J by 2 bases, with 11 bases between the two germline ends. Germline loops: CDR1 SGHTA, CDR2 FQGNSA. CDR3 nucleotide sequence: TGTGCCAGCAGTTTTCCTTCGGCTGGAAACACCATATATTTT. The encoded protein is CASSFPSAGNTIYF.

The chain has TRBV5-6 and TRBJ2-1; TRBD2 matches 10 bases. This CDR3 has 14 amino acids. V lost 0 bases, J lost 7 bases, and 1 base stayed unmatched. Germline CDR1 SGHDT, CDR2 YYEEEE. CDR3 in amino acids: CASSLGLAGNEQFF. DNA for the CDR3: TGTGCCAGCAGCTTGGGACTAGCGGGTAATGAGCAGTTCTTC.

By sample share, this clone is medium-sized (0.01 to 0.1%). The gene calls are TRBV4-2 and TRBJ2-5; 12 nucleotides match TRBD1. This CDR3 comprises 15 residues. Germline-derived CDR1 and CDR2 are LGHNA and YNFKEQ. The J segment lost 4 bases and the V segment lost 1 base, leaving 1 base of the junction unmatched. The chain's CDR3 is CASSQGGQGAETQYF. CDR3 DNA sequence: TGTGCCAGCAGCCAAGGGGGACAGGGGGCAGAGACCCAGTACTTC.

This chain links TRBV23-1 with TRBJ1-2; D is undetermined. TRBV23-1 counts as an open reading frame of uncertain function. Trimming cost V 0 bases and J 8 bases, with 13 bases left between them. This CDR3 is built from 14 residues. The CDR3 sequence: CASSQSQGLDGYTF. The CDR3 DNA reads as TGCGCCAGCAGTCAATCGCAAGGCTTGGACGGCTACACCTTC.

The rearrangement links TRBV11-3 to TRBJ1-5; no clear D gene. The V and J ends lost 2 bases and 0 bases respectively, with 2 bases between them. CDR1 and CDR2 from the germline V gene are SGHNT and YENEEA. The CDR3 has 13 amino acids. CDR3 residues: CASSLNSNQPQHF. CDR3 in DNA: TGTGCCAGCAGCTTAAATAGCAATCAGCCCCAGCATTTT.

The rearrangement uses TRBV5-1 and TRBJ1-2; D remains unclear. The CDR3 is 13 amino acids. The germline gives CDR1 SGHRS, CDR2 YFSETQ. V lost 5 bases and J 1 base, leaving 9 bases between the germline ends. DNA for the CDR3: TGCGCCAGCAGGCCCGAGGGTAACTATGGCTACACCTTC. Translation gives CASRPEGNYGYTF.

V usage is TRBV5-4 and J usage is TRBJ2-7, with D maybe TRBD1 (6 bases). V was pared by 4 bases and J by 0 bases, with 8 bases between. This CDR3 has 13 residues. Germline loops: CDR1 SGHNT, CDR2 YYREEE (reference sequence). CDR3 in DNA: TGTGCCAGCAGCACGGACAGCTCCTACGAGCAGTACTTC. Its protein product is CASSTDSSYEQYF.

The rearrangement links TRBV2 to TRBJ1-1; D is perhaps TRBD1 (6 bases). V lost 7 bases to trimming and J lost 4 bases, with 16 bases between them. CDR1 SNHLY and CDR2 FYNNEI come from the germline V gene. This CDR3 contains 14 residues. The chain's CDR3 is CASIRTELSTEAFF. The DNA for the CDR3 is TGTGCCAGCATTCGGACAGAACTTTCCACTGAAGCTTTCTTT.

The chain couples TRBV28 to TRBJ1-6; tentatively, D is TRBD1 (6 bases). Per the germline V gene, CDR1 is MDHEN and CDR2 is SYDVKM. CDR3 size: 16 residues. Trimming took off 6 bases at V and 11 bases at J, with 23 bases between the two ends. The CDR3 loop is CASSPTTAGGRTPLHF. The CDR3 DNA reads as TGTGCCAGCAGCCCCACAACAGCGGGGGGCCGGACACCCCTCCACTTT. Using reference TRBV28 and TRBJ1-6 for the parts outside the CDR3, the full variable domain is DVKVTQSSRYLVKRTGEKVFLECVQDMDHENMFWYRQDPGLGLRLIYFSYDVKMKEKGDIPEGYSVSREKKERFSLILESASTNQTSMYLCASSPTTAGGRTPLHFGNGTRLTVT.

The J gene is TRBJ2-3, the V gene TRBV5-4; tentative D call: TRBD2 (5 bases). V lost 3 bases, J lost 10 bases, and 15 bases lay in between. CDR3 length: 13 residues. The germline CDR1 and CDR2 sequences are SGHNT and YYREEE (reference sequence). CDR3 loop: CASSSGEGLSQYF. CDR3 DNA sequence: TGTGCCAGCAGCTCGGGTGAGGGCCTTTCGCAGTATTTT. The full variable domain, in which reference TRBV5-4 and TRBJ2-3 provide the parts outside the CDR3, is ETGVTQSPTHLIKTRGQQVTLRCSSQSGHNTVSWYQQALGQGPQFIFQYYREEENGRGNFPPRFSGLQFPNYSSELNVNALELDDSALYLCASSSGEGLSQYFGPGTRLTVL.